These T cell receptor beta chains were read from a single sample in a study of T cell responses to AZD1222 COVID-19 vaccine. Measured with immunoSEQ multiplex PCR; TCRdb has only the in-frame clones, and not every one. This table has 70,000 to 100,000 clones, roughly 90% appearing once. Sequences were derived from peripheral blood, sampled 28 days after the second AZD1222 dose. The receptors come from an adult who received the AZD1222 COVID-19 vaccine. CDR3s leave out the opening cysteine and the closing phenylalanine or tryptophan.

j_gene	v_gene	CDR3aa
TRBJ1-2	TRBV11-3	ASSYSLGGDYGYT
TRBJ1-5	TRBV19	ASSEQGSSNQPQH
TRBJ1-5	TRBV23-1	ASKWTGATNQPQH
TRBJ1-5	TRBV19	ASSIGTGGNQPQH
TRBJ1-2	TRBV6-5	ASSPRDRGRDGYT
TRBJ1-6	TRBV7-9	ASSPGQGAKNNSPLH
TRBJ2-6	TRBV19	ASSRLRGAGANVLT
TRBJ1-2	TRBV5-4	ASSLLGLGGYT
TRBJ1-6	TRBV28	ASSLSPYNSPLH
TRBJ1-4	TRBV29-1	SVGSATNEKLF
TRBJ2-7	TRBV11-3	ASSLGQGVSYEQY
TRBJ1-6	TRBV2	ASSPPGNSPLH
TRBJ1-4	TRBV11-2	ASSSAGQFMGKLF
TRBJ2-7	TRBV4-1	ASSPRVADYEQY
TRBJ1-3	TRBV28	ASSPTDRDGNTIY
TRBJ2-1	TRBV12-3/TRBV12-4	ASSLETNEQF
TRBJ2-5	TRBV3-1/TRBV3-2	ASSQGRLASLQETQY
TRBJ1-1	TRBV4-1	ASSRDQVKGATEAF
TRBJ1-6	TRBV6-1	ASSEATVSPLH
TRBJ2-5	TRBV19	ASSMGTSGRQETQY
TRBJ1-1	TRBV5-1	ASSRAGVDTEAF
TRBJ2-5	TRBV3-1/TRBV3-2	ASSQDPRTSRFGTQY
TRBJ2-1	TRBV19	ASSDRSGAPYNEQF
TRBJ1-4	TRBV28	ASSAGTGISEKLF
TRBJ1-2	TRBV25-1	ASSDVQGWGYT
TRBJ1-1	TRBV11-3	ASSFTGTGSTEAF
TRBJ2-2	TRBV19	ASSISRTSGGPTHGELF
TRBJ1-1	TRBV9	ASSDLTGRNTEAF
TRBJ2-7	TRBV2	ASARDRNYEQY
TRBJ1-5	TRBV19	ASSPTGGLPQPQH
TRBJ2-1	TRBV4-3	ASSQVSRGPYNEQF
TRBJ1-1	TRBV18	ASSPIRARTDTEAF
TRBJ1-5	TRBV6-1	ASSEKGSGNQPQH
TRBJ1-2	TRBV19	ASSIGKQGANGYT
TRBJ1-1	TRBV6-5	ASSKRIANTEAF
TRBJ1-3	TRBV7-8	ASSLAPPSSGNTIY
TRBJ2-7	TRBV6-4	AEKDRGCEQY
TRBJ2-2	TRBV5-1	ASSLTGSNTGELF
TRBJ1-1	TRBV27	ASSLSPIGGRTAF
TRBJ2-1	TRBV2	ASSKYNEQF
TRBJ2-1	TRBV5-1	ASSLPGTYNEQF
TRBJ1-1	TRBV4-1	ASSQDDRTQNTEAF
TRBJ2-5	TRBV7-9	ASSPTRAETQY
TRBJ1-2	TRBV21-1	AKKGLSNYGYT
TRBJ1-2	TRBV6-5	ASVSQGSPYGYT
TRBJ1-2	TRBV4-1	ASSKVMTAYGYT
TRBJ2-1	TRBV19	ASRAGTTSGYNEQF
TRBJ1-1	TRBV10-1	ASSVGVGNTEAF
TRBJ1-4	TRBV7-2	ASSENRAANEKLF
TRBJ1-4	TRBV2	ASSVRRERGKLF
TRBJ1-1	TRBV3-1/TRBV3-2	ASSQVRGAEAF
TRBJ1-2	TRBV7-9	ASSLGRVDGYT